This record covers a single T cell receptor (beta chain). The data were produced by immunoSEQ multiplex PCR, yet TCRdb's version contains in-frame clones alone and is incomplete. The table includes about 380,000 clones, around 89% detected once. This sample was included in a study of blood T cell repertoires in COVID-19. As for the study in general: Acute and convalescent COVID-19 specimens originated in the United States, Italy and Spain. PBMCs, B-cell-depleted T cells, or T cells were the source of the cDNA or gDNA that made up the material.

Germline V lookup: CDR1 SGHAT, CDR2 FQNNGV. The CDR3 has 15 amino acids. The J segment lost 4 bases and the V segment lost 5 bases, leaving 5 bases of the junction unmatched. This sequence joins TRBV11-2 and TRBJ2-2; 9 nucleotides line up with TRBD1. The specimen was PBMCs or T cells enriched from blood (not recorded which). The TCR comes from a woman aged 18-29 years who had recovered from COVID-19. This CDR3 is CASSPGQGGTGELFF. The CDR3 DNA follows: TGTGCCAGCAGCCCGGGACAGGGAGGCACCGGGGAGCTGTTTTTT.